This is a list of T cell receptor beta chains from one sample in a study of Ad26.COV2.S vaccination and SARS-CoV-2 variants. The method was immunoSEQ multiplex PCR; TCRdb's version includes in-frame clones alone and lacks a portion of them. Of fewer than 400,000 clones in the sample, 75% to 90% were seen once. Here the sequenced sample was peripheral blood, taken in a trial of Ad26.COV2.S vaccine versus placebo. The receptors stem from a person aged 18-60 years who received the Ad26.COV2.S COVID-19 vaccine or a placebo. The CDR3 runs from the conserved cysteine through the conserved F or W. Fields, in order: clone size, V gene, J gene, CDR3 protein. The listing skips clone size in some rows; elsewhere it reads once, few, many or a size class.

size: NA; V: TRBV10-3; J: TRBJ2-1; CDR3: CAISAPTSGGEYNEQFF
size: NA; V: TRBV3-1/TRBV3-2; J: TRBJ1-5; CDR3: CASSPGTGGQPQHF
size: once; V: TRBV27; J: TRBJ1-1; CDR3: CASSLDRVNTEAFF
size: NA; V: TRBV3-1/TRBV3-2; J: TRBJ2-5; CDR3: CASSQERGTTEYF
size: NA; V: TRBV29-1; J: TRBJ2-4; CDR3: CSAETGLHIQYF
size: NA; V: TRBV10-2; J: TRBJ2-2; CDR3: CASAGGYRASGPGELFF
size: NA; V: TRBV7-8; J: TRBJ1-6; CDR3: CASSFSPREAPLHF
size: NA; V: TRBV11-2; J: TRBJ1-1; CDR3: CASSQYPRGRNTEAFF
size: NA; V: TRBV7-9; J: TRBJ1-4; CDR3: CASSLVGPGSGEKLFF
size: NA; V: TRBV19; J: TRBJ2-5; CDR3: CASSAPGGAETQYF
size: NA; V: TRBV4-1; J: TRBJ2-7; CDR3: CASSQVAGPTSYEQYF
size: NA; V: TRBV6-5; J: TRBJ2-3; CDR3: CASEGFVTDTQYF
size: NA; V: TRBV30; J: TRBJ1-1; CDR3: CAGRTQFNAFF
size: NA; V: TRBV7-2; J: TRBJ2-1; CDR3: CASSSTGGSYNEQFF
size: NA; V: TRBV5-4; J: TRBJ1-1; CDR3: CASSLEQGFTEAFF
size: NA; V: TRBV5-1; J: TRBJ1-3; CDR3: CASSSTGAGNTIYF
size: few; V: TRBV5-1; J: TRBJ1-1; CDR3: CASSFTTGPGYEAFF
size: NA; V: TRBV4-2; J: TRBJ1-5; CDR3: CASSQEDFGFTGQPQHF
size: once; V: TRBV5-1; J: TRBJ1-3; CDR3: CASSLGTGFSGNTIYF
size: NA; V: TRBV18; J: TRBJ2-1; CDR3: CASSPRPGEDEQFF
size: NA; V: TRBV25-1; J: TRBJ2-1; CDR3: CASREGSNEQFF
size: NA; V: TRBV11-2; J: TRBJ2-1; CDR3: CASSLAGTTPGNEQFF
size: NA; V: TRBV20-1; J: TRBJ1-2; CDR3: CSVHYGYTF
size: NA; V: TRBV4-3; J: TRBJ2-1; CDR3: CASSQFLRALYNEQFF
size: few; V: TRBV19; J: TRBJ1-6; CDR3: CASSRDANSPLHF
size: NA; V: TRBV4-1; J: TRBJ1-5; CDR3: CASSQTRQAGGNQPQHF
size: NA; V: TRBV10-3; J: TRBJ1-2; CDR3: CATAAGEEYYGYTF
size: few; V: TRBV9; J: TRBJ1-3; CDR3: CASSRPGSGNTIYF
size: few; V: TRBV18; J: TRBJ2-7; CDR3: CASSPSRDRGVGEQYF
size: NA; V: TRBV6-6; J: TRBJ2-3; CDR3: CASGTGGNTDTQYF
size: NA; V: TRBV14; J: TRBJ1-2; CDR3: CASSRNGYGYTF
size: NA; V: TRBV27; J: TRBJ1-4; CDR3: CASRDRLGNEKLFF
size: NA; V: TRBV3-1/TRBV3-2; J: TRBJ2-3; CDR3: CASSQDRESTDTQYF
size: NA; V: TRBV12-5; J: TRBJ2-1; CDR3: CASGPTRDRGGDEQFF
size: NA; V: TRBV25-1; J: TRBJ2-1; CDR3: CASSEYYTSRNNNEQFF
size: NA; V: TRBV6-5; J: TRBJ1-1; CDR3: CASRVQGNTEAFF
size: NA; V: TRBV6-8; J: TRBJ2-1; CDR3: CASNLTPGQGMNEQFF
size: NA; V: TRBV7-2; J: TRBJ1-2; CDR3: CASNDRVGGYTF
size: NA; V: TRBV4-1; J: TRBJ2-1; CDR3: CASSQNPDRPAQFF
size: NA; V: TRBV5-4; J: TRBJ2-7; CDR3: CASSFTPGQGKDEQYF
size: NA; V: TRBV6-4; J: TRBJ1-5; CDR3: CASSDSLPQPQHF
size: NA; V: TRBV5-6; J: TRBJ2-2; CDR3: CASSWTGWRELFF
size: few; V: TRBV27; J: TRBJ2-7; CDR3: CASSYQGVSYEQYF
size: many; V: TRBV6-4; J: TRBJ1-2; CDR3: CASSDFTAGGYTF
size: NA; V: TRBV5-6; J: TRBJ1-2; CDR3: CASSLTGTDGYTF
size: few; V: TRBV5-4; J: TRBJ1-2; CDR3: CASRTPNYGYTF
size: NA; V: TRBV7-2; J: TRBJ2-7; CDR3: CASSFDRGREQYF